This T cell receptor (beta chain) is drawn from a study of regulatory T cells in long-lasting Graves disease (dated by TCRdb to the early 2020s). About the investigation overall: Persistent Graves' disease meant more than 5 years of antithyroid drug treatment with TSH receptor autoantibodies that stayed positive. The study took place in China and was registered as a clinical trial. On average, persistent Graves' disease patients in the clinical cohort had been on antithyroid drugs for approximately ten years. Peripheral blood TCR sequencing and RNA sequencing compared persistent Graves' disease patients with newly diagnosed Graves' disease patients. A total of around 33 samples were covered by TCR sequencing, comprising approximately 13 persistent and approximately 20 newly diagnosed Graves' disease patients. On the study overall, not on this receptor specifically: Persistent disease showed preferential use of TRBV28, TRBJ1-2 and TRBJ2-5, whereas newly diagnosed disease favored TRBV20-1 and TRBJ2-1. Peripheral blood alone was examined, since thyroid tissue, which constituted the primary lesion, could not be accessed. The authors noted that the small sample size was a limitation that may lower accuracy. Only the TCR beta chain was sequenced and analyzed. More public clonotypes were shared among persistent patients (roughly 2,700) than among newly diagnosed patients (966). Compared with newly diagnosed patients, persistent Graves' disease patients had lower TCR Shannon entropy and fewer highly expanded clones, which suggests clonal expansion.

Based on the germline V gene (reference sequence), the CDR1 and CDR2 sequences are DFQATT and SNEGSKA. V is cut by 2 bases and J by 3 bases, and the space between the germline ends is 19 bases. The CDR3, cysteine through phenylalanine, is 16 amino acids long. The only DNA kept is the CDR3, 48 bases in frame from the first base. This clonotype was counted at least ten times. This clone's antigen is unknown. No per-base quality is available; no much larger clone lies one base away. The label giving this sample's time point can be read as: persistent/refractory GD, antithyroid drugs over 5 years with positive TRAb. For both TCR sequencing and RNA sequencing, RNA was extracted from PBMCs in TRIzol. The diagnosis of Graves' disease followed American Thyroid Association guidelines. Patients for the study were recruited at an endocrinology department in Xi'an, China. Each patient gave roughly 8.4 milliliters of peripheral blood, collected in an EDTA anticoagulant tube. Ficoll Paque Plus density gradient separation was used to isolate PBMCs, and no further T cell sorting was performed. An Agilent 2100 Bioanalyzer and agarose gel were used to check RNA quality, while a NanoDrop 2000 measured RNA concentration.

Library preparation used multiplex PCR. The instrument given in TCRdb is Illumina HiSeq 4000. To build TCR beta libraries, CDR3 regions were amplified by Arm-PCR using iRepertoire HTBI primers. Before sequencing, the PCR products went through gel purification. The original methods were these. Gene usage analysis of CDR3 amino acid clonotypes relied on the roughly 60 TRBV and about 15 TRBJ segments identified across samples. Filtered high-quality paired reads were merged into contigs using COPE and FqMerger. Contigs were aligned with BLAST to IMGT TRBV, TRBD and TRBJ reference genes, and CDR3 was defined per IMGT. Any clonotype with a frequency above 0.1% was classified as a highly expanded clone. Repertoire diversity was measured by Shannon entropy, and V-J evenness by the Gini coefficient. A clonotype was considered public if more than one individual shared it. The public reads were reprocessed in TCRdb via fastp at Q25 and MiXCR, keeping in-frame beta chains. Rows are unified per CDR3 protein, each entry keeping the most common DNA and genes. None of the V and J calls come from the authors' own analysis; TCRdb made them. The sample has fewer than 600,000 distinct CDR3 sequences on record, approximately 23% of them singletons. The ten largest clones capture over 10% of the sample.

The receptor chain draws on TRBV20-1 and TRBJ1-1; the D segment could be TRBD1, given 6 matching bases. The TCR was taken from a female donor with Graves disease. Sequences were derived from peripheral blood mononuclear cells (PBMCs), sampled when the disease was refractory, from a patient treated with antithyroid drugs. The sequenced DNA: TGCAGTGCTAGACCTATGAGGGGGGCGCGGGACACTGAAGCTTTCTTT. Translated, it gives CSARPMRGARDTEAFF.